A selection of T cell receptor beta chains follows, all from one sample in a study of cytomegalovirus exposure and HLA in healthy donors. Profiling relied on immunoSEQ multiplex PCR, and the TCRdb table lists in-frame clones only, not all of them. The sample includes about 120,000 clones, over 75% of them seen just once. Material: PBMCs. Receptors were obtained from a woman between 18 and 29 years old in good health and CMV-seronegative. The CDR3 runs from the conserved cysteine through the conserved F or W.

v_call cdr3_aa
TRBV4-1 CASSQDRKRGVQETQYF
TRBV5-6 CASSPPGTGDGNTIYF
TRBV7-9 CASSSQLSNQPQHF
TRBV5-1 CASSLARTGSGKFSYEQYF
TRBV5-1 CASRLAGGPGELFF
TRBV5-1 CASSSRLAGEAETQYF
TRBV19 CASSIGWTGGVGYTF
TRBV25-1 CASSESGYYNNEQFF
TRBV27 CASSLGQVSVYEQYF
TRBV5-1 CASSLSAGAVYNEQFF
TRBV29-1 CSAQDGTGMIAGELFF
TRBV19 CASSPGGSYEQYF
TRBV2 CASIASSFHEQFF
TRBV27 CASSSSTGGSNQPQHF